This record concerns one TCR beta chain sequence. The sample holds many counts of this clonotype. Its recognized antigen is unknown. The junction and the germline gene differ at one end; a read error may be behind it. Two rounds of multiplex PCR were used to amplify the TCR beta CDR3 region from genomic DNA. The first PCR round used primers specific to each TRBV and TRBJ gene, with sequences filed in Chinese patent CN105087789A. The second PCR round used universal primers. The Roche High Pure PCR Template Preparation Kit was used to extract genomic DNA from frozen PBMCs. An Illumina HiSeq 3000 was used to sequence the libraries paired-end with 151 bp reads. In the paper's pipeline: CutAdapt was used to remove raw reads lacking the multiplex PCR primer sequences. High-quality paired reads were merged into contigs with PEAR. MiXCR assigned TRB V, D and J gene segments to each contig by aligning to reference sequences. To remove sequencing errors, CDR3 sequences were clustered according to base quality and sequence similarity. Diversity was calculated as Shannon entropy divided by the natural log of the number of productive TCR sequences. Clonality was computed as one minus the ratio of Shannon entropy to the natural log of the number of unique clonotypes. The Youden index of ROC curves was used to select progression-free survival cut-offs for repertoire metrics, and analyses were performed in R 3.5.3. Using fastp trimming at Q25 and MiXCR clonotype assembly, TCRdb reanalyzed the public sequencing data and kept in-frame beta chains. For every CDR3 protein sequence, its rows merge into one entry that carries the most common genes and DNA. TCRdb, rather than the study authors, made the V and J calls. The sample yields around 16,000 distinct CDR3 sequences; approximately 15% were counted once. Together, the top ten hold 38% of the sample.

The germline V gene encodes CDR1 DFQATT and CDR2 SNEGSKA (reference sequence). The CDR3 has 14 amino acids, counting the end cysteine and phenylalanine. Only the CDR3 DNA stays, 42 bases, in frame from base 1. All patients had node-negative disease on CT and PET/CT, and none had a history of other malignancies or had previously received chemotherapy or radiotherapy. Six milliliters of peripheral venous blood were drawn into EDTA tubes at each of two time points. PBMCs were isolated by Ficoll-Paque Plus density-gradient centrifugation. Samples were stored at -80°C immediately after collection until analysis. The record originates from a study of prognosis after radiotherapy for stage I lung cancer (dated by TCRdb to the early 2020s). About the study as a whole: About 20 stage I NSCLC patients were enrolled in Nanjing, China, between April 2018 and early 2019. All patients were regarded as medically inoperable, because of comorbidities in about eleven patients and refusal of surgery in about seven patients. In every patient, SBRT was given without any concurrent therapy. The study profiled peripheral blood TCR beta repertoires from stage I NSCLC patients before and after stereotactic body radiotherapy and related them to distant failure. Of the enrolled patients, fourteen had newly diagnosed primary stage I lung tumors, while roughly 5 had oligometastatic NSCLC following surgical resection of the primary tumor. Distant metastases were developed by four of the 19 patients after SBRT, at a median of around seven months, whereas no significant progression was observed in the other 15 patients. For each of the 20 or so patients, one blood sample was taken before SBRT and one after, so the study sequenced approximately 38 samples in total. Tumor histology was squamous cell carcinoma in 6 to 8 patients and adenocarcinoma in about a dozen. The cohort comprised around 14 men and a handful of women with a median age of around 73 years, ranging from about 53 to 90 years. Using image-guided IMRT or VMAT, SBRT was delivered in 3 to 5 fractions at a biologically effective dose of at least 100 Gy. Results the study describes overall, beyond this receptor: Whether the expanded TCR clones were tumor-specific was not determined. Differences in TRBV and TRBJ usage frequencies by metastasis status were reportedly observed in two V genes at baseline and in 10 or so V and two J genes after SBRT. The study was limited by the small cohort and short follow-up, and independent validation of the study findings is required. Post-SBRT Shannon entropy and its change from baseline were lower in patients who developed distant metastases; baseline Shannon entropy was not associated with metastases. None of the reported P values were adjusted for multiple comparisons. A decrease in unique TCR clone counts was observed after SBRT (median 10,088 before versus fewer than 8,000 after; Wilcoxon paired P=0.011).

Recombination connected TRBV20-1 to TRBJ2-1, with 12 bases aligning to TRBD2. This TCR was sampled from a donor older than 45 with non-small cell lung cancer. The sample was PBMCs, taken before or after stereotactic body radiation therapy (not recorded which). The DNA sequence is TGCAGTGCCAGAGATCCGCTAGCGGGGGGGCATGAGTTCTTC. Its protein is CSARDPLAGGHEFF.